Listed below are T cell receptor beta chains from one sample, sequenced in a study of breast tumors, draining lymph nodes, adjacent tissues. TCRdb processed the multiplex PCR reads anew with MiXCR; each CDR3 protein has one entry. The sample includes about 230,000 distinct CDR3 sequences, 32% of them seen just once. Sequencing was performed on axillary lymph node tissue. Receptors were obtained from a female donor with breast cancer. Some clones in this sample may be carry-over from other donors' samples. Each CDR3 is given with its conserved first and last residue. The D gene is left open where the match is weak. Clone size, where shown, is once, few, many, or a class for clones that have expanded.

v_gene	abundance	d_gene	j_gene	CDR3aa	CDR3nt
TRBV5-1	once	TRBD1	TRBJ1-1	CASSLLGGGETEAFF	TGCGCCAGTAGCTTGTTAGGAGGGGGCGAAACTGAAGCTTTCTTT
TRBV20-1	.	TRBD2	TRBJ2-2	CSVHGGSRGELFF	TGCAGTGTGCATGGCGGGAGTAGAGGCGAGCTGTTTTTT
TRBV4-3	few	TRBD1	TRBJ1-1	CASSSHRGNSRYTEAFF	TGCGCCAGCAGCTCACACAGGGGGAACAGTCGGTACACTGAAGCTTTCTTT
TRBV5-1	.	.	TRBJ2-3	CASSYGRETDTQYF	TGCGCCAGCAGCTATGGCCGGGAGACTGATACGCAGTATTTT
TRBV20-1	.	TRBD1	TRBJ2-3	CSARGWDRDTDEQYF	TGCAGTGCTAGAGGGTGGGACAGGGATACTGATGAGCAGTATTTT
TRBV29-1	.	.	TRBJ2-5	CSVNPRSWKTQYF	TGCAGCGTTAACCCCAGGTCCTGGAAGACCCAGTACTTC
TRBV11-2	many	TRBD2	TRBJ2-1	CASTRGGHNEQFF	TGTGCCAGCACCCGGGGGGGGCACAATGAGCAGTTCTTC
TRBV2	many	.	TRBJ2-7	CATNLGHLSYEQYF	TGTGCCACAAACCTTGGACACCTCTCCTACGAGCAGTACTTC
TRBV6-6	many	.	TRBJ2-3	CASRVRSPDTQYF	TGTGCCAGCAGGGTGAGGTCACCAGATACGCAGTATTTT
TRBV20-1	many	TRBD2	TRBJ2-1	CSARDPHVTSAYYNEQFF	TGCAGTGCTAGAGATCCGCACGTTACTAGCGCCTACTACAATGAGCAGTTCTTC
TRBV2	many	TRBD2	TRBJ2-4	CASSEEWIAGGPKNIQYF	TGTGCCAGCAGTGAAGAATGGATAGCGGGAGGGCCCAAAAACATTCAGTACTTC
TRBV12-3/TRBV12-4	.	TRBD1	TRBJ1-5	CASSNTGGNQPQHF	TGTGCCAGCAGTAACACAGGGGGTAATCAGCCCCAGCATTTT
TRBV28	.	.	TRBJ2-1	CASSFGRGLRNEQFF	TGTGCCAGCAGTTTCGGGCGGGGGCTGAGGAATGAGCAGTTCTTC
TRBV7-2	many	.	TRBJ2-5	CASSLRNWGETQYF	TGTGCCAGCAGCTTAAGGAACTGGGGGGAGACCCAGTACTTC
TRBV20-1	many	TRBD1	TRBJ1-4	CSATPRGRAKLFF	TGCAGTGCTACCCCCAGGGGGCGCGCAAAACTGTTTTTT
TRBV29-1	many	TRBD1	TRBJ1-1	CSAQGAYTEAFF	TGCAGCGCTCAGGGGGCTTATACTGAAGCTTTCTTT
TRBV5-1	.	.	TRBJ1-6	CASSLGHYNSPLHF	TGCGCCAGCAGCTTGGGACACTATAATTCACCCCTCCACTTT
TRBV6-4	many	TRBD1	TRBJ1-5	CASSDSNTTGGVGPQHF	TGTGCCAGCAGTGACTCGAATACGACAGGGGGCGTAGGGCCCCAGCATTTT
TRBV6-5	.	.	TRBJ1-1	CASSLRDGEAFF	TGTGCCAGCAGTCTCCGGGACGGGGAAGCTTTCTTT
TRBV9	many	TRBD2	TRBJ2-7	CASSPSSGRSHEQYF	TGTGCCAGCAGCCCCTCTAGCGGGAGATCCCACGAGCAGTACTTC
TRBV11-2	many	.	TRBJ1-5	CASSLRGSQPQHF	TGTGCCAGCAGCCTGCGGGGGAGTCAGCCCCAGCATTTT
TRBV4-3	many	TRBD1	TRBJ2-7	CASSLHSQGGYEQYF	TGCGCCAGCAGCCTCCACTCACAGGGGGGTTACGAGCAGTACTTC
TRBV18	once	.	TRBJ2-7	CASSTLPDNYEQYF	TGTGCCAGCTCAACCCTGCCGGATAACTACGAGCAGTACTTC
TRBV24-1	medium-sized	.	TRBJ2-3	CATSLGLTHGVDTQYF	TGTGCCACCAGTCTAGGACTAACCCATGGTGTAGATACGCAGTATTTT
TRBV6-2/TRBV6-3	.	.	TRBJ2-7	CASSYQNSYEQYF	TGTGCCAGCAGTTACCAGAACTCCTACGAGCAGTACTTC
TRBV2	medium-sized	.	TRBJ2-7	CASSEKSYEQYF	TGTGCCAGCAGTGAAAAGTCGTACGAGCAGTACTTC
TRBV7-2	many	.	TRBJ2-4	CASSLGLGGANKNIQYF	TGTGCCAGCAGCTTAGGTCTTGGAGGGGCCAATAAAAACATTCAGTACTTC
TRBV7-6	many	TRBD1	TRBJ2-5	CASSPTGGYQETQYF	TGTGCCAGCAGCCCCACAGGGGGTTATCAAGAGACCCAGTACTTC
TRBV24-1	many	.	TRBJ2-1	CATSDLVAGKGYNEQFF	TGTGCCACCAGTGATTTGGTGGCCGGCAAGGGTTACAATGAGCAGTTCTTC
TRBV30	many	TRBD1	TRBJ1-5	CAWSGQVEQPQHF	TGTGCCTGGAGCGGACAGGTGGAACAGCCCCAGCATTTT
TRBV14	many	TRBD2	TRBJ2-3	CASSQDQGLASTDTQYF	TGTGCCAGCAGCCAAGATCAGGGACTAGCGAGCACAGATACGCAGTATTTT
TRBV9	many	TRBD2	TRBJ2-6	CASSVTGLAGVGSGANVLTF	TGTGCCAGCAGCGTAACTGGACTAGCGGGAGTTGGCTCTGGGGCCAACGTCCTGACTTTC
TRBV28	.	TRBD1	TRBJ1-4	CASSFLQGSNEKLFF	TGTGCCAGCAGTTTCCTACAGGGGTCTAATGAAAAACTGTTTTTT
TRBV6-1	once	TRBD1	TRBJ1-2	CASRDRHSYGYTF	TGTGCCAGCAGGGACAGGCATTCCTACGGCTACACCTTC
TRBV28	.	.	TRBJ1-6	CASSSHRGGESPLHF	TGTGCCAGCAGTTCTCACCGAGGCGGGGAATCACCCCTCCACTTT
TRBV30	many	TRBD1	TRBJ1-2	CAWRSRDRDMYGYTF	TGTGCCTGGAGAAGCCGGGACAGGGATATGTATGGCTACACCTTC
TRBV7-8	many	.	TRBJ2-6	CASSRNGGRMGANVLTF	TGTGCCAGCAGCCGAAACGGGGGGCGCATGGGGGCCAACGTCCTGACTTTC
TRBV5-1	many	.	TRBJ2-2	CASDPPPTSVVGELFF	TGCGCCAGCGATCCCCCCCCGACTAGTGTAGTCGGGGAGCTGTTTTTT
TRBV2	many	.	TRBJ1-5	CASSREGFSNQPQHF	TGTGCCAGCAGTAGAGAGGGTTTTAGCAATCAGCCCCAGCATTTT
TRBV5-1	many	TRBD1	TRBJ1-4	CASRTGTANEKLFF	TGCGCCAGCAGAACCGGGACAGCTAATGAAAAACTGTTTTTT
TRBV12-3/TRBV12-4	few	.	TRBJ2-1	CASSPFSAYSANGQFF	TGTGCCAGCAGTCCATTTAGCGCCTACAGCGCCAATGGGCAGTTCTTC
TRBV4-3	many	.	TRBJ2-6	CASSPMIRASGANVLTF	TGCGCCAGCAGCCCGATGATCAGGGCCTCTGGGGCCAACGTCCTGACTTTC
TRBV12-3/TRBV12-4	.	TRBD2	TRBJ2-3	CANSGGLAGVGDTQYF	TGTGCCAACAGTGGCGGACTAGCGGGAGTCGGAGATACGCAGTATTTT
TRBV30	many	.	TRBJ2-7	CAWSVTGYEQYF	TGTGCCTGGAGTGTAACGGGATACGAGCAGTACTTC
TRBV7-2	many	TRBD2	TRBJ2-7	CASSSRLASAYEQYF	TGTGCCAGCAGCTCAAGACTAGCGAGCGCCTACGAGCAGTACTTC
TRBV6-1	many	TRBD1	TRBJ1-5	CASRRNNRGGNQPQHF	TGTGCCAGCAGGAGAAACAACAGGGGCGGGAATCAGCCCCAGCATTTT
TRBV6-2/TRBV6-3	few	.	TRBJ2-5	CASSHGLQGTQYF	TGTGCCAGCAGTCACGGCTTACAAGGGACCCAGTACTTC